What follows are 13 T cell receptor beta chains derived from one specimen sequenced in a study of T cell repertoires in cytomegalovirus infection. TCRdb reprocessed the reads via MiXCR and lists one record per CDR3 protein. Of fewer than 850,000 distinct CDR3 sequences listed, 25% to 30% were seen once; the top ten hold approximately 14%. The antigens these receptors bind are not known. Material: cultured CD8+ T cells from PBMCs, obtained from culture after CMV antigen stimulation. Receptors were obtained from a human donor in good health (CMV status not recorded). Some clones in this sample may be carry-over from other donors' samples.

For this clonotype: A much larger clone lies one base from this, so it may be a read error. The J gene is TRBJ2-7, the V gene TRBV7-2; 9 nucleotides align to TRBD2. The CDR3 has 14 residues. With 3 bases clipped from V and 5 bases from J, the junction kept 5 bases outside the gene matches. CDR1 and CDR2 from the germline V gene are SGHTA and FQGNSA. This chain's CDR3 is CASSFCGGANEQYF. DNA for the CDR3: TGTGCCAGCAGCTTCTGCGGGGGGGCCAACGAGCAGTACTTC.

The CDR3 sequence is CASSGIEEYQETQYF. DNA for the CDR3: TGTGCCAGCAGTGGTATAGAGGAATATCAAGAGACCCAGTACTTC. This rearrangement joins TRBV6-5 to TRBJ2-5; D remains unclear. Trimming cost V 5 bases and J 2 bases, with 15 bases left between them. The CDR3 consists of 15 residues. Germline CDR1 MNHEY, CDR2 SVGAGI.

This clonotype has just a few counts. CDR3 residues: CASNHGVPNSPLHF. CDR3 nucleotides: TGTGCCAGCAACCACGGGGTTCCGAATTCACCCCTCCACTTT. This rearrangement joins TRBV27 to TRBJ1-6, with unresolved D. Germline assignment: CDR1 MNHEY and CDR2 SMNVEV (reference sequence). This CDR3 contains 14 residues. Trimming cost V 7 bases and J 7 bases, with 14 bases left between them.

This clonotype was counted between two and nine times. V gene TRBV7-8 combines with J gene TRBJ2-5; 10 bases are a match to TRBD2. Germline V CDR1 and CDR2: SGHVS, FQNEAQ. CDR3 length: 18 residues. Germline trimming cut 5 bases from V and 5 bases from J; bases unmatched to any gene: 17. The DNA for the CDR3 is TGTGCCAGCAGCCCCCAAGCGGGGGGGCTCTTATCCCAGGAGACCCAGTACTTC. Its translation: CASSPQAGGLLSQETQYF.

The rearrangement links TRBV28 to TRBJ2-1, with 7 bases fitting TRBD1. Germline loops: CDR1 MDHEN, CDR2 SYDVKM. CDR3 length: 16 amino acids. The V gene end was trimmed by 3 bases and the J gene end by 2 bases; junction bases not matched to a gene: 7. The CDR3, as DNA: TGTGCCAGCAGTTTTTCTCCGGGACAGACCTACAATGAGCAGTTCTTC. The encoded protein is CASSFSPGQTYNEQFF.

The chain links TRBV20-1 to TRBJ2-7; the D gene is possibly TRBD1 (5 bases). The CDR3 spans 13 residues. The germline V gene encodes CDR1 DFQATT and CDR2 SNEGSKA (reference sequence). V lost 4 bases, J lost 0 bases, and 10 bases lay in between. CDR3 DNA sequence: TGCAGTGCTAACGACAGAAGCTCCTACGAGCAGTACGTC. This gives the protein CSANDRSSYEQYV.

This clonotype appeared a few times. The chain recombines TRBV7-4 with TRBJ1-5, with 9 bases identical to TRBD1. CDR1 SGHVT and CDR2 SQSDAQ come from the germline V gene. Trimming removed 5 bases from V and 14 bases from J; junction bases left unmatched: 7. CDR3 length: 12 residues. CDR3 in amino acids: CASSGDRGLEHF. CDR3 DNA sequence: TGTGCCAGCAGCGGAGACAGGGGGTTAGAGCATTTT.

The chain joins TRBV2 to TRBJ2-3; 11 nucleotides align to TRBD1. The germline V gene encodes CDR1 SNHLY and CDR2 FYNNEI. The ends lost 6 bases at V and 1 base at J; junction bases unmatched: 3. CDR3 size: 15 residues. CDR3 DNA sequence: TGTGCCAGCAGGAGGACAGGGGGCGGCACAGATACGCAGTATTTT. It is translated as CASRRTGGGTDTQYF.

This clonotype was counted between two and nine times. The genes are TRBV4-1 and TRBJ2-2; D not certain. This CDR3 is built from 13 residues. The germline V and J ends were trimmed by 0 bases and 5 bases, with 4 bases remaining between them. Looked up from germline, CDR1 is MGHRA and CDR2 is YSYEKL. The CDR3 spells CASSQDQTGELFF. As DNA, the CDR3 is TGCGCCAGCAGCCAAGACCAAACCGGGGAGCTGTTTTTT.

The chain is built from TRBV10-3 and TRBJ1-1; a weak D match, TRBD1 (5 bases). CDR3 length: 16 amino acids. Germline CDR1 reads ENHRY; CDR2 reads SYGVKD. Trimming took 4 bases from V and 3 from J, leaving 18 bases between them. DNA for the CDR3: TGTGCCATCAGTGTGTTACCTCAGGGCACTCACACTGAAGCTTTCTTT. This encodes CAISVLPQGTHTEAFF.

This clonotype has a handful of counts. J is TRBJ1-2 and V is TRBV28; D is unresolved. Trimming stripped 2 bases from V and 2 bases from J, with 9 bases between. This CDR3 is built from 14 residues. Germline V gene sequence: CDR1 MDHEN, CDR2 SYDVKM. This CDR3 reads CASSLTQSNYGYTF. In nucleotides, the CDR3 is TGTGCCAGCAGTTTAACACAATCAAACTATGGCTACACCTTC.

This clonotype has a handful of counts. The genes are TRBV27 and TRBJ1-6; a weak D match, TRBD1 (6 bases). Germline V lookup: CDR1 MNHEY, CDR2 SMNVEV (reference sequence). The V end was cut by 2 bases, the J end by 3 bases, with 11 bases between. This CDR3 is 16 amino acids long. The CDR3: CASSLVRGNYNSPLHF. Here the CDR3 DNA reads TGTGCCAGCAGTTTAGTCAGGGGAAACTATAATTCACCCCTCCACTTT.

This clonotype was detected a few times. The chain couples TRBV20-1 to TRBJ2-5; D could derive from TRBD1 or TRBD2 (5 bases each). Germline CDR1 reads DFQATT; CDR2 reads SNEGSKA (reference sequence). The V gene lost 7 bases and the J gene lost 7 bases, with 19 bases spanning the gap. The CDR3 is 13 amino acids. The CDR3 DNA follows: TGCAGTGGAGGGGCACCCGGAGAAGGGACCCAGTACTTC. It encodes CSGGAPGEGTQYF.